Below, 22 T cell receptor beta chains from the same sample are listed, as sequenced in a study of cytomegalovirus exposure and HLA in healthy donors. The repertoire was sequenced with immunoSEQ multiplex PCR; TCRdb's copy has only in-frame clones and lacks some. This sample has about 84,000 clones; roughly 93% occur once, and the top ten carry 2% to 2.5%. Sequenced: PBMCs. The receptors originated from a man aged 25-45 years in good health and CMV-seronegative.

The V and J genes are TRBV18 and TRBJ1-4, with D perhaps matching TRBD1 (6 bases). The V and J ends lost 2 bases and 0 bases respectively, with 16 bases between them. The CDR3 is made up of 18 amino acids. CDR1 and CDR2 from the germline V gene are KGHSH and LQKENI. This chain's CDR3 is CASSPIQGPIATNEKLFF. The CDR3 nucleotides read TGTGCCAGCTCACCAATCCAGGGGCCAATAGCAACTAATGAAAAACTGTTTTTT.

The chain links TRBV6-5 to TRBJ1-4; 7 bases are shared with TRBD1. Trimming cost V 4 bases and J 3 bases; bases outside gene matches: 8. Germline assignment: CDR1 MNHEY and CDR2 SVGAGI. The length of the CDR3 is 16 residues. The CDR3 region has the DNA TGTGCCAGCAGTTTCGACAGGGCTGTTGCTAATGAAAAACTGTTTTTT. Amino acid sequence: CASSFDRAVANEKLFF.

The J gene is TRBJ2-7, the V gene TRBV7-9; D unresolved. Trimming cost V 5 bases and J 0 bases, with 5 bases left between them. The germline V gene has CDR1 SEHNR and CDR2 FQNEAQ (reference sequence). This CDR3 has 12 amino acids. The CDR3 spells CASSGLSYEQYF. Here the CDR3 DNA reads TGTGCCAGCAGCGGCCTCTCCTACGAGCAGTACTTC.

The CDR3 DNA is TGCAGCGCAAGACAGGGGGATGAAAAACTGTTTTTT. Amino acids: CSARQGDEKLFF. This rearrangement joins TRBV29-1 to TRBJ1-4; 9 bases line up with TRBD1. Trimming cost V 7 bases and J 6 bases; bases outside gene matches: 3. Germline lookup yields CDR1 SQVTM and CDR2 ANQGSEA. CDR3 size: 12 residues.

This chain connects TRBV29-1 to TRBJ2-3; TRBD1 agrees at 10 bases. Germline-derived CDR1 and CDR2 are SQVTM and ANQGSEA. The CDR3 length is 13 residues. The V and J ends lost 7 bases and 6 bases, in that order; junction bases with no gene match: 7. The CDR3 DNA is TGCAGCGAGGGACAGGGGTCCCGGGATACGCAGTATTTT. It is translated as CSEGQGSRDTQYF.

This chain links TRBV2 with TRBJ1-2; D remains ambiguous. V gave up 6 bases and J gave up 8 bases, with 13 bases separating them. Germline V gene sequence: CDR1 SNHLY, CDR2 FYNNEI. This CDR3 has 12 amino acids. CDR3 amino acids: CASRADLRGYTF. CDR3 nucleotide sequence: TGTGCCAGCAGGGCGGACTTGCGGGGCTACACCTTC.

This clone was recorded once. The CDR3 is CASSPPFYAGVQREIDEQYF. As DNA, the CDR3 is TGTGCCAGCTCACCACCATTTTACGCAGGGGTGCAGCGGGAGATCGACGAGCAGTACTTC. This sequence joins TRBV18 and TRBJ2-7, with 8 positions matching TRBD2. This CDR3 is built from 20 residues. In germline, CDR1 is KGHSH, CDR2 LQKENI. The V gene end was trimmed by 0 bases and the J gene end by 5 bases; junction bases not matched to a gene: 21.

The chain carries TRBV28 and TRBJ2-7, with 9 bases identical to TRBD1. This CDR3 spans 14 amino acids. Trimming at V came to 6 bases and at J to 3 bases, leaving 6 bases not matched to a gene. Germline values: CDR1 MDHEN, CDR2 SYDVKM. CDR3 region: CASREMGQGYEQYF. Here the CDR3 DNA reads TGTGCCAGCAGGGAGATGGGACAGGGCTACGAGCAGTACTTC.

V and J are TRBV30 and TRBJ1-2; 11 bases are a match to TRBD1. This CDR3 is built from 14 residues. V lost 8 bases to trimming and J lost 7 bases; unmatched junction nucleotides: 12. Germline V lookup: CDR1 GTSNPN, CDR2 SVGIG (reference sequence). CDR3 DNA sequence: TGTGCCGGGTCCCGGGACAGGGGGGGACTTGGCTACACCTTC. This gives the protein CAGSRDRGGLGYTF.

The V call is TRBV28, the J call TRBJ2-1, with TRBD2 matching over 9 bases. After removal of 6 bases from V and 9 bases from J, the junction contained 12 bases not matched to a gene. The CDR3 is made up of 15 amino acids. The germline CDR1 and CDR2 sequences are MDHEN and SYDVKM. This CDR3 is CASRKAIAGVSEQFF. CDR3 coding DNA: TGTGCCAGCAGGAAGGCAATAGCGGGAGTTAGTGAGCAGTTCTTC.

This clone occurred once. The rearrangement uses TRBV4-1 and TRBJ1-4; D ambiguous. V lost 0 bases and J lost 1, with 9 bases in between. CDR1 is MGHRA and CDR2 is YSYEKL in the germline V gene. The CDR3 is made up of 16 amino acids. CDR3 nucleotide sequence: TGCGCCAGCAGCCAAGATCGCTCGGGAACTAATGAAAAACTGTTTTTT. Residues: CASSQDRSGTNEKLFF.

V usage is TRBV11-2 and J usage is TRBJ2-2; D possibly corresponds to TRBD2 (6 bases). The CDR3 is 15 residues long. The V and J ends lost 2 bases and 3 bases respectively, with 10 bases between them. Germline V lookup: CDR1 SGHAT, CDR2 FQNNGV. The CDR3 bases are TGTGCCAGCAGCTTACTGGGAGGTGACACCGGGGAGCTGTTTTTT. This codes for CASSLLGGDTGELFF. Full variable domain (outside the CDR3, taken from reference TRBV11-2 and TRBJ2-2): EAGVAQSPRYKIIEKRQSVAFWCNPISGHATLYWYQQILGQGPKLLIQFQNNGVVDDSQLPKDRFSAERLKGVDSTLKIQPAKLEDSAVYLCASSLLGGDTGELFFGEGSRLTVL.

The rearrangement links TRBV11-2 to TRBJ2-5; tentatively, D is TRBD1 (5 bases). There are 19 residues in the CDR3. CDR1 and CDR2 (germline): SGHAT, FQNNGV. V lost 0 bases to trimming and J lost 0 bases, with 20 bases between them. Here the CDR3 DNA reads TGTGCCAGCAGCTTAGATTGGCTCTTGGACAACCTGTACCAAGAGACCCAGTACTTC. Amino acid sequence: CASSLDWLLDNLYQETQYF.

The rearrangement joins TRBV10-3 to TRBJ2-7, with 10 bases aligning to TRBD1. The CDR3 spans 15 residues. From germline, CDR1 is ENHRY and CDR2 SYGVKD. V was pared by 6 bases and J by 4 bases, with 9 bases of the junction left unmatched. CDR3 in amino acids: CAIRGGTGEFYEQYF. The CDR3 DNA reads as TGTGCCATCAGGGGAGGGACAGGGGAATTTTACGAGCAGTACTTC.

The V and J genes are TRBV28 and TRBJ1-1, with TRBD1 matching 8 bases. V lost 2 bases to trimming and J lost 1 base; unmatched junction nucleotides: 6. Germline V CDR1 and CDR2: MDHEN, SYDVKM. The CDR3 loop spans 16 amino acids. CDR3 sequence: CASSLRRGRGNTEAFF. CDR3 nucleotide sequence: TGTGCCAGCAGTTTACGCAGGGGGCGCGGGAACACTGAAGCTTTCTTT.

The CDR3 nucleotides are TGTGCCAGTAGGCGGGACAGGGTTAATTCACCCCTCCACTTT. Its translation: CASRRDRVNSPLHF. The chain has TRBV19 and TRBJ1-6, with 9 bases aligning to TRBD1. The length of the CDR3 is 14 residues. V lost 6 bases, J lost 6 bases, and 3 bases stayed unmatched. Per the germline V gene, CDR1 is LNHDA and CDR2 is SQIVND (reference sequence).

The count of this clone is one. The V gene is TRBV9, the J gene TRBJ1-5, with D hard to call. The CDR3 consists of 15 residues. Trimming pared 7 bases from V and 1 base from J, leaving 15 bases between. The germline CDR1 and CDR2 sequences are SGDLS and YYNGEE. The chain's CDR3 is CASSPSHSSNQPQHF. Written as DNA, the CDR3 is TGTGCCAGCTCTCCAAGTCACAGCAGCAATCAGCCCCAGCATTTT. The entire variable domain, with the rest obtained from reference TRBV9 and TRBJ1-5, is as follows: DSGVTQTPKHLITATGQRVTLRCSPRSGDLSVYWYQQSLDQGLQFLIQYYNGEERAKGNILERFSAQQFPDLHSELNLSSLELGDSALYFCASSPSHSSNQPQHFGDGTRLSIL.

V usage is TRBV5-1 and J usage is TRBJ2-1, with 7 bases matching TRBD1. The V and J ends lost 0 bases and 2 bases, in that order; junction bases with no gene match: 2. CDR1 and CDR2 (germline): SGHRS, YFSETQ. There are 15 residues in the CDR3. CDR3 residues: CASSLGDSPYNEQFF. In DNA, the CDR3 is TGCGCCAGCAGCTTGGGGGACAGCCCCTACAATGAGCAGTTCTTC.

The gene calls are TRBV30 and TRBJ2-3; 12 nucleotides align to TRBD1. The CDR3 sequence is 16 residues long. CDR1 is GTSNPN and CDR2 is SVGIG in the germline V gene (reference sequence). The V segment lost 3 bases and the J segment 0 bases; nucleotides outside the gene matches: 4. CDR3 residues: CAWSWDRGRSTDTQYF. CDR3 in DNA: TGTGCCTGGAGCTGGGACAGGGGGCGCAGCACAGATACGCAGTATTTT.

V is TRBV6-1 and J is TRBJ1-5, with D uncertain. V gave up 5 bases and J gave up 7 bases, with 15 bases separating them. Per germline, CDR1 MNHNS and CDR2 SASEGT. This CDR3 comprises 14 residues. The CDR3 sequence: CASSPVSGRQPQHF. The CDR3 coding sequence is TGTGCCAGCAGTCCCGTGTCCGGGAGGCAGCCCCAGCATTTT.

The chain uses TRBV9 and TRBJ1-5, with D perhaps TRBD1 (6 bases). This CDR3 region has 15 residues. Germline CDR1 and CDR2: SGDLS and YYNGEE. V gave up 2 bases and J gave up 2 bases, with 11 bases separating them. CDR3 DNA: TGTGCCAGCAGCGTCGGGACATATGGCAATCAGCCCCAGCATTTT. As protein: CASSVGTYGNQPQHF.

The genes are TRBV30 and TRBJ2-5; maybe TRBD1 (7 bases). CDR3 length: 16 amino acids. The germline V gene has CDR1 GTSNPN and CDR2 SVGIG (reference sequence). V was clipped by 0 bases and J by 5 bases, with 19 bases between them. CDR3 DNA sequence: TGTGCCTGGAGTGTCGGGCGGGAAGGGGGCCAGGAGACCCAGTACTTC. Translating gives CAWSVGREGGQETQYF. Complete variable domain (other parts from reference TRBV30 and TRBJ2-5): SQTIHQWPATLVQPVGSPLSLECTVEGTSNPNLYWYRQAAGRGLQLLFYSVGIGQISSEVPQNLSASRPQDRQFILSSKKLLLSDSGFYLCAWSVGREGGQETQYFGPGTRLLVL.